Shown below are 8 T cell receptor beta chains from a single sample sequenced in a study of T cell responses to AZD1222 COVID-19 vaccine. Using immunoSEQ multiplex PCR, the repertoire was profiled, and TCRdb retains in-frame clones only, with some absent. Of fewer than 150,000 clones listed, approximately 89% are singletons. Material: peripheral blood, obtained 28 days after the second AZD1222 dose. The receptors shown here come from an adult who received the AZD1222 COVID-19 vaccine.

This chain joins TRBV7-9 and TRBJ1-4, with a possible D match to TRBD1 (5 bases). The V and J ends lost 3 bases and 7 bases respectively, with 12 bases between them. CDR3 length: 14 residues. Per the germline V gene, CDR1 is SEHNR and CDR2 is FQNEAQ (reference sequence). The CDR3 protein is CASSFGAASEKLFF. For the CDR3, the DNA is TGTGCCAGCAGCTTTGGGGCAGCGTCTGAAAAACTGTTTTTT.

J is TRBJ1-4 and V is TRBV6-5, with 9 bases fitting TRBD1. The V segment lost 6 bases and the J segment 8 bases; nucleotides outside the gene matches: 10. This CDR3 comprises 15 residues. CDR1 and CDR2 (germline): MNHEY, SVGAGI. The CDR3 is CASSPGGQGGEKLFF. In nucleotides, the CDR3 is TGTGCCAGCAGCCCCGGGGGACAGGGAGGGGAAAAACTGTTTTTT.

The CDR3 sequence: CASSYSQGGSSYNEQFF. Written as DNA, the CDR3 is TGTGCCAGCAGTTACTCCCAGGGGGGAAGCTCCTACAATGAGCAGTTCTTC. This chain links TRBV6-2 or TRBV6-3 with TRBJ2-1; weak D call: TRBD1 (7 bases). The germline CDR1 and CDR2 sequences are MNHEY and SVGEGT. Trimming removed 0 bases from V and 0 bases from J, with 12 bases in between. CDR3 size: 17 residues.

This chain links TRBV2 with TRBJ2-1; no reliable D call. CDR1 and CDR2 from the germline V gene are SNHLY and FYNNEI. The CDR3 has 12 residues. V was cut by 3 bases and J by 4 bases, with 4 bases left in between. The CDR3, as DNA: TGTGCCAGCAGTGAGTGGTACAATGAGCAGTTCTTC. Its translation: CASSEWYNEQFF. Drawing the rest from reference TRBV2 and TRBJ2-1, the complete variable domain is EPEVTQTPSHQVTQMGQEVILRCVPISNHLYFYWYRQILGQKVEFLVSFYNNEISEKSEIFDDQFSVERPDGSNFTLKIRSTKLEDSAMYFCASSEWYNEQFFGPGTRLTVL.

This clone was picked up a small number of times. The chain links TRBV7-8 to TRBJ1-2; D gene unclear. Germline V lookup: CDR1 SGHVS, CDR2 FQNEAQ. This CDR3 is 15 amino acids long. Trimming took 1 base from V and 3 from J, leaving 12 bases between them. CDR3 coding DNA: TGTGCCAGCAGCTTAGTTGGGGATAGACACTATGGCTACACCTTC. Its translation is CASSLVGDRHYGYTF.

The chain recombines TRBV6-5 with TRBJ2-6, with D hard to call. The CDR3 is made up of 14 amino acids. V lost 7 bases to trimming and J lost 1 base, with 8 bases between them. Germline loops: CDR1 MNHEY, CDR2 SVGAGI. This CDR3 is CASKLFSGANVLTF. In nucleotides, the CDR3 is TGTGCCAGCAAGTTGTTTTCTGGGGCCAACGTCCTGACTTTC.

The V and J genes are TRBV7-2 and TRBJ1-6; 8 bases match TRBD1. Trimming at V came to 4 bases and at J to 5 bases, leaving 7 bases not matched to a gene. The CDR3 covers 16 residues. Germline loops: CDR1 SGHTA, CDR2 FQGNSA. The CDR3 DNA sequence: TGTGCCAGCAGCTCGAGGACAGGGTTTAATAATTCACCCCTCCACTTT. Translating gives CASSSRTGFNNSPLHF. Complete variable domain (other parts from reference TRBV7-2 and TRBJ1-6): GAGVSQSPSNKVTEKGKDVELRCDPISGHTALYWYRQSLGQGLEFLIYFQGNSAPDKSGLPSDRFSAERTGGSVSTLTIQRTQQEDSAVYLCASSSRTGFNNSPLHFGNGTRLTVT.

This rearrangement joins TRBV13 to TRBJ2-5, with 9 bases lining up with TRBD2. The V gene's germline CDR1 is PRHDT and CDR2 FYEKMQ (reference sequence). With V trimmed by 5 bases and J by 2 bases, 6 bases remained unmatched. This CDR3 contains 15 residues. The CDR3 protein is CASSEGLASQETQYF. The CDR3 DNA sequence: TGTGCCAGCAGCGAGGGACTAGCTTCACAAGAGACCCAGTACTTC.